This TCR beta chain was recovered during a study of T cell responses to AZD1222 COVID-19 vaccine. Overall study findings and caveats: Of spike-specific TCRs, nearly half reportedly target regions left unmutated in variants. White British people made up most donors, females outnumbered males, and clonal diversity was possibly underestimated.

Concerning this clone: Its antigen is undetermined.

Here immunoSEQ multiplex PCR was the method, and the copy in TCRdb shows in-frame clones only, minus some. There are some 170,000 clones in the sample; 80% to 95% occur only once, and under 1.1% lies in the top ten. The clonotype comes from an adult who received the MenACWY meningococcal vaccine as a control. The sample was peripheral blood, taken 28 days after the second dose of the MenACWY control vaccine.

The CDR3 sequence: CASSLGTLNEKLFF. In DNA form, the CDR3 reads TGTGCCAGCAGCCTCGGGACGCTTAATGAAAAACTGTTTTTT. The V and J genes are TRBV7-9 and TRBJ1-4; possibly TRBD1 for D (5 bases). The CDR3 totals 14 residues. Germline V gene sequence: CDR1 SEHNR, CDR2 FQNEAQ (reference sequence). The V and J ends lost 5 bases and 4 bases respectively, with 11 bases between them. The full variable domain, completed using reference TRBV7-9 and TRBJ1-4, is DTGVSQNPRHKITKRGQNVTFRCDPISEHNRLYWYRQTLGQGPEFLTYFQNEAQLEKSRLLSDRFSAERPKGSFSTLEIQRTEQGDSAMYLCASSLGTLNEKLFFGSGTQLSVL.